A selection of T cell receptor beta chains follows, all from one sample in a study of cytomegalovirus exposure and HLA in healthy donors. Some clones are missing from TCRdb's copy, which holds only in-frame ones; the method was immunoSEQ multiplex PCR. The table records about 55,000 clones, approximately 80% of them present only once. Sequenced input: PBMCs. These receptors all stem from a female donor in good health and CMV-seronegative. CDR3s include the opening cysteine and the closing phenylalanine or tryptophan. The order of the fields is V gene, CDR3 protein.

V: TRBV30
CDR3: CAWSVRDRGGSGELFF

V: TRBV21-1
CDR3: CASSKVALIQTVPMDTQYF

V: TRBV5-1
CDR3: CASGGQGATGELFF

V: TRBV28
CDR3: CASSWGQGGEAFF

V: TRBV2
CDR3: CASRGGGNQPQHF

V: TRBV2
CDR3: CASTGINQGYQETQYF

V: TRBV5-5
CDR3: CASSLQQGARTYGYTF

V: TRBV6-4
CDR3: CASSLGGARNNEQFF

V: TRBV5-1
CDR3: CASSFPTRRTDTQYF

V: TRBV29-1
CDR3: CSVADSLNQPQHF

V: TRBV2
CDR3: CASRDRGQANYGYTF

V: TRBV30
CDR3: CACSAGGFEQYF

V: TRBV4-2
CDR3: CASSQVARRNEQFF

V: TRBV18
CDR3: CASSLPGQGVYEQYF

V: TRBV7-2
CDR3: CASSLDLDRRYEQYF

V: TRBV6-1
CDR3: CASSVVPQGDYGYTF

V: TRBV19
CDR3: CATEMNNEQFF